The T cell receptor beta chain described here comes from a study of blood T cell repertoires in COVID-19. Study in general: Some COVID-19 samples were acute and others convalescent; all came from the United States, Italy and Spain. The cDNA or gDNA used as material had been derived from T cells, B-cell-depleted T cells, or PBMCs.

Here immunoSEQ multiplex PCR was the method, and the copy in TCRdb shows in-frame clones only, minus some. Altogether about 140,000 clones are present, about 80% being singletons, with the ten largest covering around 1.5%. V was clipped by 4 bases and J by 4 bases, with 24 bases between them. Germline V gene sequence: CDR1 SGHRS, CDR2 YFSETQ. The CDR3 has 17 amino acids. A single count supports this clone. Sequencing used peripheral blood. The clonotype originates from a human donor in a cohort sampled during active COVID-19. The V and J genes are TRBV5-1 and TRBJ2-7, with D possibly TRBD2 on 6 matching bases. In DNA, the CDR3 is TGCGCCAGCAGCCCAGCGCGGGGAACCGGGATACAGTACGAGCAGTACTTC. This sequence encodes CASSPARGTGIQYEQYF.